The rows below give T cell receptor beta chains drawn from one sample of a study of T-cell reconstitution after alpha-beta-depleted transplantation in children. TCRdb analysed the PCR reads with MiXCR anew, one entry per CDR3 protein. The data show about 300,000 distinct CDR3 sequences, approximately 7.3% seen once. The material was peripheral blood, obtained 360 days after TCRalphabeta/CD19-depleted stem cell transplant. All receptors derive from a female patient between 2 and 15 years old who had a stem cell transplant for Fanconi anemia, so the T cells may come from the graft donor. Both conserved end residues are part of each CDR3. The D gene is left open where the match is weak.

d_call	v_call	j_call	cdr3_aa
-	TRBV11-2	TRBJ2-2	CASSLAGDNTGELFF
TRBD2	TRBV20-1	TRBJ2-3	CSAVLLAGGITDTQYF
TRBD2	TRBV25-1	TRBJ2-1	CASSERGLAAYNEQFF
TRBD2	TRBV4-2	TRBJ2-7	CASSQGATSGNEQYF
-	TRBV14	TRBJ2-3	CASSQERADTQYF
-	TRBV7-9	TRBJ2-2	CASSRIGGGTGELFF
-	TRBV9	TRBJ1-1	CASSVVGKTEAFF
-	TRBV7-2	TRBJ2-1	CASSPEGGRLFNEQFF
-	TRBV6-1	TRBJ2-5	CASSRDLKETQYF
TRBD1	TRBV2	TRBJ2-3	CASSLTGTGGLTDTQYF
-	TRBV10-1	TRBJ2-5	CASSESKGGRRETQYF
-	TRBV6-5	TRBJ2-3	CASSRASLGTSTDTQYF
-	TRBV19	TRBJ1-1	CASSIQGNTEAFF
TRBD2	TRBV4-2	TRBJ2-1	CASSQLDGGGPSDEQFF
-	TRBV6-6	TRBJ1-5	CASIQGVNQPQHF
-	TRBV5-1	TRBJ2-5	CASSLSGPHGGTQYF
-	TRBV6-2/TRBV6-3	TRBJ2-3	CASSYSSRAHTQYF
-	TRBV20-1	TRBJ1-5	CSARDFAGKGSVQPQHF
TRBD1	TRBV28	TRBJ1-5	CASTRPGQGILSNQPQHF
-	TRBV7-9	TRBJ1-5	CASSLNLNQPQHF
-	TRBV4-2	TRBJ1-3	CASSQDFRGRNTIYF
TRBD2	TRBV4-2	TRBJ2-3	CASSQTSGGNSLFTDTQYF
-	TRBV12-3/TRBV12-4	TRBJ1-1	CASSFWRDTEAFF
-	TRBV20-1	TRBJ1-5	CSARDARGGNQPQHF
-	TRBV28	TRBJ2-4	CASSFHRPLAKNIQYF
TRBD2	TRBV27	TRBJ2-7	CASSALGTINVQYF
TRBD1	TRBV6-5	TRBJ2-5	CASSSQRGQAEETQYF
-	TRBV12-3/TRBV12-4	TRBJ1-1	CASSASLNTEAFF
TRBD2	TRBV9	TRBJ2-1	CASSVVVSGVTNEQFF
TRBD2	TRBV11-3	TRBJ2-1	CASSFGTSGASVF
-	TRBV14	TRBJ2-5	CASSQRSFQETQYF
TRBD1	TRBV6-5	TRBJ1-1	CASSYGGTAEAFF
TRBD1	TRBV6-2/TRBV6-3	TRBJ1-1	CASITGGRTEAFF
TRBD2	TRBV20-1	TRBJ2-1	CSARDYGTSGSYNEQFF
-	TRBV9	TRBJ2-3	CASSVASGAETDTQYF
TRBD1	TRBV28	TRBJ1-6	CASRGQGGSPLHF